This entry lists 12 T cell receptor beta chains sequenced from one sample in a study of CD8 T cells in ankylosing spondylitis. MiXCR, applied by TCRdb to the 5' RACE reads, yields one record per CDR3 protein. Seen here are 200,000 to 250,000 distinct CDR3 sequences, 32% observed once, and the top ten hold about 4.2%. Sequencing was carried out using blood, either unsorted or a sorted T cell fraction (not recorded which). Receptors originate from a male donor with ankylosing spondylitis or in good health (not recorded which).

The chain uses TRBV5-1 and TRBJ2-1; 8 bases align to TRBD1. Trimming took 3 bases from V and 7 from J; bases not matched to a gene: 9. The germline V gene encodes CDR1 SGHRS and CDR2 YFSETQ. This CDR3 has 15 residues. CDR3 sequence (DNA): TGCGCCAGCAGCTGGACAGGGCTCCCCCTGAATGAGCAGTTCTTC. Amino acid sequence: CASSWTGLPLNEQFF.

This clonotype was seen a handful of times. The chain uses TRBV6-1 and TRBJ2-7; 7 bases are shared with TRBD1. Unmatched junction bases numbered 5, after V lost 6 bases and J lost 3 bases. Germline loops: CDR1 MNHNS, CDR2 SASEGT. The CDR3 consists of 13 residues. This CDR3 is CASRDRQGYEQYF. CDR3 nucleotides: TGTGCCAGCAGAGACAGACAGGGCTACGAGCAGTACTTC.

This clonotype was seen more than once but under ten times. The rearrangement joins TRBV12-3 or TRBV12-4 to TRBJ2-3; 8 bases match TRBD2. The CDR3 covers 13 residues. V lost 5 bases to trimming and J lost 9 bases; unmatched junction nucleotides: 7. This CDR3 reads CASSQERLATQYF. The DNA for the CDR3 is TGTGCCAGCAGTCAAGAGCGACTAGCGACGCAGTATTTT.

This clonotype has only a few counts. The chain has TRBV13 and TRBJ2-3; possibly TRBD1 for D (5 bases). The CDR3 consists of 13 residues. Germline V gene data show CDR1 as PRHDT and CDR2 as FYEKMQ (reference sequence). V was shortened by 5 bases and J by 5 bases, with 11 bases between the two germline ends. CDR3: CASSPGTGDTQYF. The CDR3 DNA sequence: TGTGCCAGCAGCCCCGGAACAGGAGATACGCAGTATTTT.

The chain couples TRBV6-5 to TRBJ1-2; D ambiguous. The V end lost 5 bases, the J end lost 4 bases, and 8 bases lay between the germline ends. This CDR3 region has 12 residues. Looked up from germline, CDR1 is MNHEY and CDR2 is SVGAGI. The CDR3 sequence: CASSTPGYGYTF. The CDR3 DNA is TGTGCCAGCAGTACACCGGGCTATGGCTACACCTTC.

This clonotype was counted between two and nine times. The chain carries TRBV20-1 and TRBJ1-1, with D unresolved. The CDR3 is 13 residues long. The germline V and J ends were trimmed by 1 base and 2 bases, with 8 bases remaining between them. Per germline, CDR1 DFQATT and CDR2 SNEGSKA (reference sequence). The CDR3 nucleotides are TGCAGTGCTAGAGGCTCTATTAACACTGAAGCTTTCTTT. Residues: CSARGSINTEAFF.

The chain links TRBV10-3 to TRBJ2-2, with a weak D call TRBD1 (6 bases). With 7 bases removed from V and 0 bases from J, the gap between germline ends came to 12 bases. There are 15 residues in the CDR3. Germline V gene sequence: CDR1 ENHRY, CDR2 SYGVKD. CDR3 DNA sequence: TGTGCCATCAACCCACAGGGCGCGAACACCGGGGAGCTGTTTTTT. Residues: CAINPQGANTGELFF.

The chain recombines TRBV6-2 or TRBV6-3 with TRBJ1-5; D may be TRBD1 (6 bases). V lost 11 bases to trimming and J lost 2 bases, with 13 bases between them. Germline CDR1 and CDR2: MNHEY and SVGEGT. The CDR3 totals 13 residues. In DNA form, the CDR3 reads TGTGCCGCCCAGGGGTCCGGCAATCAGCCCCAGCATTTT. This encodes CAAQGSGNQPQHF.

As DNA, the CDR3 is TGCAGTGCTAAAACCGGGACTAGCGGGGGAGAGACCCAGTACTTC. Protein product: CSAKTGTSGGETQYF. This rearrangement joins TRBV20-1 to TRBJ2-5, with 14 bases that match TRBD2. The CDR3 consists of 15 residues. The J segment lost 4 bases and the V segment lost 4 bases, leaving 5 bases of the junction unmatched. In germline, CDR1 is DFQATT, CDR2 SNEGSKA (reference sequence).

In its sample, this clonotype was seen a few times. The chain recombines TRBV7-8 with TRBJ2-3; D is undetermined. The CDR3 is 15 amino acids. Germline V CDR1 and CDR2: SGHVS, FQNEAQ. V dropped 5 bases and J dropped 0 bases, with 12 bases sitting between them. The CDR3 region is CASSHGRFSTDTQYF. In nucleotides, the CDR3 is TGTGCCAGCAGCCACGGAAGGTTCAGCACAGATACGCAGTATTTT.

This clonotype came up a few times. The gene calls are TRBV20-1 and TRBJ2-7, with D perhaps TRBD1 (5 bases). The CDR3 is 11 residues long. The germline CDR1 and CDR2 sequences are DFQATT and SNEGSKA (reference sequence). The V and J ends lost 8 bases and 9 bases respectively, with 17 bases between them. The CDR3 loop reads CSYPTPQGQYF. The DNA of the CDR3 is TGCAGTTACCCGACACCGCAGGGGCAGTACTTC.

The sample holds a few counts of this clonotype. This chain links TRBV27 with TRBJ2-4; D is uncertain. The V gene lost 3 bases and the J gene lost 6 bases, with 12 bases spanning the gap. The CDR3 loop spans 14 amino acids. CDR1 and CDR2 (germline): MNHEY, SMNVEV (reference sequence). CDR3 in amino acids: CASSLMATVNIQYF. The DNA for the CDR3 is TGTGCCAGCAGTTTGATGGCTACGGTAAACATTCAGTACTTC.